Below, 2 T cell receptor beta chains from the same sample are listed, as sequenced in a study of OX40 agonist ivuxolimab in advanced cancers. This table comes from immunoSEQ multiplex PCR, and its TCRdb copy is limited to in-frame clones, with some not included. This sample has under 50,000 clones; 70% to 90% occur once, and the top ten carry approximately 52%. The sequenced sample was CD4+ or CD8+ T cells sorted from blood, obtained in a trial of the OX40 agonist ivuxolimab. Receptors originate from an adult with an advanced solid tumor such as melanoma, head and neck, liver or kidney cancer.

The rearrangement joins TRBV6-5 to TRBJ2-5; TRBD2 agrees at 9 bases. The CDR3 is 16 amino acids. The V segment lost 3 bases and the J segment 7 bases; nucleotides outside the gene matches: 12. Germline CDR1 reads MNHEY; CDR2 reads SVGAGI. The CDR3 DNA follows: TGTGCCAGCAGTTATGTGGCTAGCGGGGCCCTTGGGACCCAGTACTTC. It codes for CASSYVASGALGTQYF.

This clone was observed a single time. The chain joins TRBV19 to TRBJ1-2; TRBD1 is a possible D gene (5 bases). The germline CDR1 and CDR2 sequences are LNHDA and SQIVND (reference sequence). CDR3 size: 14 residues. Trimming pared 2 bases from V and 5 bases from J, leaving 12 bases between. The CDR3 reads CASSIQGGVYGYTF. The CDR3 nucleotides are TGTGCCAGTAGTATACAGGGCGGCGTGTATGGCTACACCTTC.